Following are 12 T cell receptor beta chains from one sample sequenced in a study of cytomegalovirus exposure and HLA in healthy donors. The PCR used 60 Vbeta and 13 Jbeta primers. Method: immunoSEQ multiplex PCR; TCRdb's copy keeps in-frame clones and lacks some. The repertoire holds 150,000 or so clones, with around a tenth as singletons. The sequenced sample was PBMCs. These receptors all come from a man aged 45-60 years in good health and CMV-seronegative.

This clone was counted between two and nine times. The CDR3: CASRRQGPVNIQYF. In nucleotides, the CDR3 is TGTGCCAGCCGAAGACAGGGGCCGGTAAACATTCAGTACTTC. The chain is built from TRBV2 and TRBJ2-4; TRBD1 matches 8 bases. CDR1 SNHLY and CDR2 FYNNEI come from the germline V gene. The CDR3 loop spans 14 amino acids. The junction had 9 bases not matched to a gene; V was cut back by 8 bases and J by 6 bases. The full variable domain, completed using reference TRBV2 and TRBJ2-4, is EPEVTQTPSHQVTQMGQEVILRCVPISNHLYFYWYRQILGQKVEFLVSFYNNEISEKSEIFDDQFSVERPDGSNFTLKIRSTKLEDSAMYFCASRRQGPVNIQYFGAGTRLSVL.

The chain couples TRBV5-1 to TRBJ1-4; the match to TRBD1 covers 9 bases. The germline V gene has CDR1 SGHRS and CDR2 YFSETQ. The ends lost 4 bases at V and 8 bases at J; junction bases unmatched: 6. This CDR3 is built from 14 residues. The CDR3 coding sequence is TGCGCCAGCAGCCTACAGGGGGCGCCAGAAAAACTGTTTTTT. Its protein product is CASSLQGAPEKLFF. Looking up the rest from reference TRBV5-1 and TRBJ1-4 gives the full variable domain: KAGVTQTPRYLIKTRGQQVTLSCSPISGHRSVSWYQQTPGQGLQFLFEYFSETQRNKGNFPGRFSGRQFSNSRSEMNVSTLELGDSALYLCASSLQGAPEKLFFGSGTQLSVL.

The chain recombines TRBV23-1 with TRBJ1-2; D unclear. Being an ORF, TRBV23-1 has a function that is uncertain. CDR3 size: 16 residues. The V end lost 2 bases, the J end lost 6 bases, and 19 bases lay between the germline ends. In DNA, the CDR3 is TGCGCCAGCAGTCAAGACCCATGGCCCAGGCTCCATGGCTACACCTTC. This sequence encodes CASSQDPWPRLHGYTF.

This clone was observed a few times. The rearrangement links TRBV6-5 to TRBJ2-1, with 8 positions matching TRBD1. Germline V CDR1 and CDR2: MNHEY, SVGAGI. With 5 bases clipped from V and 0 bases from J, the junction kept 3 bases outside the gene matches. There are 15 residues in the CDR3. The CDR3 is CASSKDRGSYNEQFF. The CDR3 coding sequence is TGTGCCAGCAGTAAAGACAGGGGCTCCTACAATGAGCAGTTCTTC.

This clone was seen only a few times. V gene TRBV5-5 combines with J gene TRBJ1-4; the D is unclear. Trimming cost V 3 bases and J 0 bases, with 12 bases left between them. Germline loops: CDR1 SGHKS, CDR2 YYEKEE (reference sequence). The CDR3 contains 16 residues. The CDR3 here is CASSSTLPATNEKLFF. The CDR3 nucleotides are TGTGCCAGCAGCTCAACACTACCTGCAACTAATGAAAAACTGTTTTTT.

The table lists this clone with a few counts. The rearrangement links TRBV15 to TRBJ1-5; D uncertain. CDR3 length: 15 amino acids. CDR1 and CDR2 from the germline V gene are LNHNV and YYDKDF (reference sequence). V lost 0 bases to trimming and J lost 1 base, with 7 bases between them. CDR3 loop: CATSRDSGSNQPQHF. The CDR3 DNA is TGTGCCACCAGCAGAGATTCGGGGAGCAATCAGCCCCAGCATTTT. The full variable domain, with the rest looked up from reference TRBV15 and TRBJ1-5, is DAMVIQNPRYQVTQFGKPVTLSCSQTLNHNVMYWYQQKSSQAPKLLFHYYDKDFNNEADTPDNFQSRRPNTSFCFLDIRSPGLGDTAMYLCATSRDSGSNQPQHFGDGTRLSIL.

The chain combines TRBV27 with TRBJ1-6, with TRBD1 identical over 8 bases. From germline, CDR1 is MNHEY and CDR2 SMNVEV (reference sequence). The CDR3 is 15 amino acids. V lost 7 bases to trimming and J lost 9 bases; unmatched junction nucleotides: 11. CDR3 coding DNA: TGTGCCAGCACTCCGGCCGGACAGGGTTTTTCACCCCTCCACTTT. This gives the protein CASTPAGQGFSPLHF.

This clone turned up a few times. The chain is built from TRBV5-1 and TRBJ2-7; 8 bases agree with TRBD1. This CDR3 is built from 16 residues. Looked up from germline, CDR1 is SGHRS and CDR2 is YFSETQ. Trimming at V came to 3 bases and at J to 2 bases, leaving 10 bases not matched to a gene. The DNA of the CDR3 is TGCGCCAGCAGCTCGGGGGACAGGCCCTCCACCTACGAGCAGTACTTC. Translated, it gives CASSSGDRPSTYEQYF.

The chain couples TRBV5-4 to TRBJ2-5; D perhaps matches TRBD2 (5 bases). Trimming removed 0 bases at V and 5 bases at J, with 11 bases between. The CDR3 has 14 residues. Per the germline V gene, CDR1 is SGHNT and CDR2 is YYREEE (reference sequence). The CDR3 is CASSLGLSGETQYF. Here the CDR3 DNA reads TGTGCCAGCAGCTTGGGACTATCGGGGGAGACCCAGTACTTC.

The V call is TRBV15, the J call TRBJ2-7, with 8 nucleotides matching TRBD1. Germline lookup yields CDR1 LNHNV and CDR2 YYDKDF (reference sequence). Trimming took 0 bases from V and 2 from J; bases not matched to a gene: 3. The CDR3 runs 15 residues. This CDR3 is CATSREGGQAYEQYF. In DNA, the CDR3 is TGTGCCACCAGCAGAGAAGGGGGACAGGCCTACGAGCAGTACTTC.

The rearrangement uses TRBV6-1 and TRBJ1-3; possible D gene TRBD1, 6 bases. Trimming shortened V by 1 base and J by 6 bases, and 25 bases separated the two germline ends. This CDR3 is built from 19 residues. Germline CDR1 MNHNS, CDR2 SASEGT. The CDR3 sequence is CASSEGGPGGRDPTNTIYF. The CDR3 nucleotides read TGTGCCAGCAGTGAAGGCGGCCCGGGGGGCAGAGATCCCACAAACACCATATATTTT.

The gene calls are TRBV7-3 and TRBJ2-1; possible D gene TRBD2, 5 bases. Per germline, CDR1 SGHTA and CDR2 FQGTGA. The CDR3 is 19 residues long. V was trimmed by 0 bases and J by 1 base, leaving 19 bases between them. The CDR3 coding sequence is TGTGCCAGCAGCTTAACTCCTAGGTCCGGGGAATCTTCCTACAATGAGCAGTTCTTC. It codes for CASSLTPRSGESSYNEQFF.